This TCR beta chain emerged from a study of diagnostic markers for celiac disease (dated by TCRdb to the early 2020s). The CDR3 measures 13 amino acids from cysteine to phenylalanine. DNA for this receptor is not on file. CDR1 and CDR2 were assigned from the germline V gene (reference sequence) as DFQATT and SNEGSKA. No count is logged; frequency rates this clonotype as medium-sized (0.01 to 0.1%). Its target antigen remains unknown. For sequencing, an Illumina MiSeq was employed. TCRdb reprocessed the reads into one record per CDR3 protein sequence, lacking DNA. This sample's listing comprises several thousand distinct CDR3 sequences. In total, the top ten clones hold approximately 5.8% of the sample.

The chain was built from TRBV20-1 and TRBJ1-5; lacking DNA, the TRBD1 call made by TCRdb goes unchecked. This TCR derives from a human donor. This table probably holds off-target reads from a library built for another chain. The sequenced sample was either unsorted cells or a sorted T cell fraction (not recorded which). The CDR3 in this case is CSAFTGGGQPQHF.